The 17 T cell receptor beta chains below come from one sample, sequenced in a study of identical twins. TCRdb passed the 5' RACE reads through MiXCR, listing each CDR3 protein once. The sample has hundreds of thousands of distinct CDR3 sequences, 9% to 15% seen once; the top ten hold roughly 1.6%. This same sample was also taken into another study, of yellow fever vaccine responses in identical twins.

What was sequenced was PBMCs. These receptors all come from a young woman in good health.

J is TRBJ2-3 and V is TRBV20-1; 12 positions match TRBD2. The CDR3 covers 17 residues. The V gene's germline CDR1 is DFQATT and CDR2 SNEGSKA (reference sequence). V was clipped by 5 bases and J by 2 bases; unmatched bases: 11. CDR3 loop: CSAWDSSGRAVTDTQYF. The DNA of the CDR3 is TGCAGTGCTTGGGACTCTAGCGGGAGGGCCGTCACAGATACGCAGTATTTT.

This clonotype was seen more than once but under ten times. CDR3 residues: CASRREGNEQFF. The CDR3 coding sequence is TGTGCCAGCAGGCGGGAGGGCAATGAGCAGTTCTTC. V and J are TRBV2 and TRBJ2-1; TRBD2 aligns across 9 bases. V was pared by 6 bases and J by 6 bases, with 0 bases of the junction left unmatched. CDR1 is SNHLY, CDR2 FYNNEI, per germline. The CDR3 loop spans 12 amino acids.

The gene calls are TRBV2 and TRBJ1-1; 7 bases are a match to TRBD1. Germline loops: CDR1 SNHLY, CDR2 FYNNEI. The junction had 6 bases not matched to a gene; V was cut back by 2 bases and J by 0 bases. The CDR3 totals 16 residues. CDR3 coding DNA: TGTGCCAGCAGTGAACTCCTGGGACAGATGAACACTGAAGCTTTCTTT. This sequence encodes CASSELLGQMNTEAFF. The full variable domain, completed using reference TRBV2 and TRBJ1-1, is EPEVTQTPSHQVTQMGQEVILRCVPISNHLYFYWYRQILGQKVEFLVSFYNNEISEKSEIFDDQFSVERPDGSNFTLKIRSTKLEDSAMYFCASSELLGQMNTEAFFGQGTRLTVV.

This chain connects TRBV11-2 to TRBJ1-6; TRBD1 matches at 7 bases. The junction had 5 bases not matched to a gene; V was cut back by 4 bases and J by 8 bases. The CDR3 length is 14 residues. Germline V CDR1 and CDR2: SGHAT, FQNNGV. The DNA for the CDR3 is TGTGCCAGCAGCTGGGGACAGAGAGATTCACCCCTCCACTTT. Protein sequence: CASSWGQRDSPLHF.

The chain couples TRBV6-1 to TRBJ2-1; 11 bases match TRBD2. The length of the CDR3 is 16 residues. Germline V lookup: CDR1 MNHNS, CDR2 SASEGT. Trimming cost V 6 bases and J 6 bases; bases outside gene matches: 10. CDR3 sequence: CASSPRGSGGANEQFF. CDR3 nucleotides: TGTGCCAGCAGCCCAAGAGGTAGCGGGGGGGCCAATGAGCAGTTCTTC.

The chain carries TRBV13 and TRBJ2-3, with D unresolved. The CDR3 runs 15 residues. V was cut by 5 bases and J by 0 bases, with 12 bases left in between. The V gene's germline CDR1 is PRHDT and CDR2 FYEKMQ (reference sequence). The CDR3 region has the DNA TGTGCCAGCAGCGCGAGCTACCCTAGCACAGATACGCAGTATTTT. Protein sequence: CASSASYPSTDTQYF.

This clonotype has a handful of counts. The chain couples TRBV20-1 to TRBJ1-3, with TRBD1 identical over 7 bases. Germline V gene sequence: CDR1 DFQATT, CDR2 SNEGSKA (reference sequence). The V segment lost 3 bases and the J segment 0 bases; nucleotides outside the gene matches: 5. This CDR3 has 15 residues. The chain's CDR3 is CSASDRQGSGNTIYF. For the CDR3, the DNA is TGCAGTGCTAGTGACCGACAGGGCTCTGGAAACACCATATATTTT.

The rearrangement uses TRBV28 and TRBJ1-1, with TRBD1 matching over 8 bases. The CDR3 is made up of 13 amino acids. CDR1 and CDR2 (germline): MDHEN, SYDVKM. Losses at the gene ends were 5 bases for V and 5 bases for J; bases not matched to a gene: 4. Here the CDR3 reads CASSTRQGTEAFF. The CDR3 coding sequence is TGTGCCAGCAGTACCCGACAGGGGACTGAAGCTTTCTTT.

The CDR3 DNA reads TGCGCCAGCGACCCCGGGGCGGGGACGTTGTCCGGGGAGCTGTTTTTT. This translates into CASDPGAGTLSGELFF. V is TRBV5-1 and J is TRBJ2-2; a possible D gene is TRBD2 (6 bases). Germline V CDR1 and CDR2: SGHRS, YFSETQ. Trimming pared 7 bases from V and 6 bases from J, leaving 22 bases between. This CDR3 has 16 amino acids. Filled out from reference TRBV5-1 and TRBJ2-2, the complete variable domain reads KAGVTQTPRYLIKTRGQQVTLSCSPISGHRSVSWYQQTPGQGLQFLFEYFSETQRNKGNFPGRFSGRQFSNSRSEMNVSTLELGDSALYLCASDPGAGTLSGELFFGEGSRLTVL.

This clonotype was counted only a few times. The chain is built from TRBV12-3 or TRBV12-4 and TRBJ2-1; weak D call: TRBD2 (5 bases). The CDR3 has 15 residues. Trimming pared 6 bases from V and 3 bases from J, leaving 15 bases between. This chain's CDR3 is CASSPSVGGYNEQFF. The CDR3 nucleotides are TGTGCCAGCAGCCCATCGGTCGGAGGCTACAATGAGCAGTTCTTC.

The chain joins TRBV5-1 to TRBJ2-1; 7 bases fit TRBD2. CDR1 is SGHRS and CDR2 is YFSETQ in the germline V gene. The V gene end was trimmed by 9 bases and the J gene end by 3 bases; junction bases not matched to a gene: 12. The CDR3 loop spans 15 amino acids. CDR3 bases: TGCGCCACGGGGCCTGGCGGGGGAAACTACAATGAGCAGTTCTTC. Protein product: CATGPGGGNYNEQFF. The full variable domain, rest sourced from reference TRBV5-1 and TRBJ2-1, is KAGVTQTPRYLIKTRGQQVTLSCSPISGHRSVSWYQQTPGQGLQFLFEYFSETQRNKGNFPGRFSGRQFSNSRSEMNVSTLELGDSALYLCATGPGGGNYNEQFFGPGTRLTVL.

This sequence joins TRBV28 and TRBJ2-3; D perhaps matches TRBD1 (5 bases). CDR1 is MDHEN, CDR2 SYDVKM, per germline. The CDR3 loop spans 10 amino acids. V was trimmed by 6 bases and J by 11 bases, leaving 9 bases between them. The CDR3 DNA is TGTGCCAGCAGCCTAGGGGTGCAGTATTTT. The encoded protein is CASSLGVQYF.

The rearrangement links TRBV20-1 to TRBJ1-5, with D possibly being TRBD1 (6 bases). The germline CDR1 and CDR2 sequences are DFQATT and SNEGSKA (reference sequence). The CDR3 spans 17 residues. Deletions cut 6 bases from V and 0 bases from J, with 21 bases between. The CDR3 is CSALLDRFPYSNQPQHF. CDR3 nucleotides: TGCAGTGCCCTCCTCGACAGGTTCCCTTATAGCAATCAGCCCCAGCATTTT.

This clonotype was observed many times. The chain recombines TRBV4-2 with TRBJ2-2; D not certain. Germline V gene lookup returns CDR1 LGHNA and CDR2 YNFKEQ. CDR3 length: 13 residues. V lost 1 base and J lost 6, with 6 bases in between. The CDR3: CASSQARAGELFF. Here the CDR3 DNA reads TGTGCCAGCAGCCAAGCCCGGGCCGGGGAGCTGTTTTTT.

This clonotype was seen more than once but under ten times. This chain connects TRBV6-2 or TRBV6-3 to TRBJ2-1, with 10 positions matching TRBD2. This CDR3 has 15 residues. The germline gives CDR1 MNHEY, CDR2 SVGEGT. V dropped 2 bases and J dropped 9; count of bases not matched to a gene: 7. This CDR3 reads CASSYVLAGVSEQFF. The DNA for the CDR3 is TGTGCCAGCAGTTACGTTCTAGCGGGAGTAAGTGAGCAGTTCTTC.

The V call is TRBV5-4, the J call TRBJ2-3, with D maybe TRBD1 (5 bases). Germline-derived CDR1 and CDR2 are SGHNT and YYREEE (reference sequence). The V end was cut by 0 bases, the J end by 2 bases, with 13 bases between. The CDR3 has 16 residues. CDR3 protein: CASSLDPGKATDTQYF. The CDR3 DNA reads TGTGCCAGCAGCTTGGATCCAGGGAAGGCCACAGATACGCAGTATTTT.

This chain connects TRBV5-1 to TRBJ2-3; TRBD2 is a possible D gene (6 bases). V was clipped by 2 bases and J by 0 bases, with 16 bases between them. There are 17 residues in the CDR3. The germline V gene has CDR1 SGHRS and CDR2 YFSETQ. CDR3 residues: CASSFKFGGTSTDTQYF. Written as DNA, the CDR3 is TGCGCCAGCAGCTTTAAGTTTGGCGGGACCAGCACAGATACGCAGTATTTT.